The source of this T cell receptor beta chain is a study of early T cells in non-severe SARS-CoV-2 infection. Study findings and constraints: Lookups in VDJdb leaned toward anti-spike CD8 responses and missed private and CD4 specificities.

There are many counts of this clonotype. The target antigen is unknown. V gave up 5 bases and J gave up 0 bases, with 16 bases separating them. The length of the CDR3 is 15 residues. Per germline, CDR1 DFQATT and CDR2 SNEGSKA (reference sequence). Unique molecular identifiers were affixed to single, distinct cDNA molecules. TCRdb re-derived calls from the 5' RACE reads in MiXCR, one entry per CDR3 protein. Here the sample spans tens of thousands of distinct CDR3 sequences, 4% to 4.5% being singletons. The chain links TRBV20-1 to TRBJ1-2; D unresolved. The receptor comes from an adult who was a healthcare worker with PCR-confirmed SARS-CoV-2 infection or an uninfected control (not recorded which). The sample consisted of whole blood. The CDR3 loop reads CSAYGPGSANYGYTF. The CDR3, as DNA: TGCAGTGCTTACGGTCCAGGTTCCGCTAACTATGGCTACACCTTC.